A single sample gave rise to the 15 T cell receptor beta chains below, sequenced in a study of blood T cell repertoires in COVID-19. Sequencing used immunoSEQ multiplex PCR; TCRdb keeps in-frame clones, though not all of them. The table records approximately 61,000 clones, approximately 86% of them present only once. The sample taken for sequencing was peripheral blood. The origin of the receptors is a human donor in a cohort sampled during active COVID-19.

V and J are TRBV5-1 and TRBJ2-3; tentative D call: TRBD2 (6 bases). Trimming cost V 4 bases and J 6 bases, with 15 bases left between them. Germline values: CDR1 SGHRS, CDR2 YFSETQ. There are 14 residues in the CDR3. Written as DNA, the CDR3 is TGCGCCAGCAGCGAGTCAGGGAGGACGGATACGCAGTATTTT. Protein sequence: CASSESGRTDTQYF.

This clone was seen a single time. The chain combines TRBV28 with TRBJ2-5, with 9 bases matching TRBD2. The germline V gene encodes CDR1 MDHEN and CDR2 SYDVKM. V shed 5 bases and J 2 bases; nucleotides not matched to a gene: 15. The CDR3 is made up of 18 amino acids. As DNA, the CDR3 is TGTGCCAGCAGTGCCCCGGGACTAGCCGGAGGGGGGCAAGAGACCCAGTACTTC. The encoded protein is CASSAPGLAGGGQETQYF.

This chain links TRBV28 with TRBJ1-1; a weak D match, TRBD1 (5 bases). The CDR3 is made up of 17 amino acids. Trimming took 3 bases from V and 0 from J, leaving 17 bases between them. Germline lookup yields CDR1 MDHEN and CDR2 SYDVKM. The CDR3 sequence is CASSFGGGGMMNTEAFF. CDR3 in DNA: TGTGCCAGCAGTTTCGGGGGAGGCGGTATGATGAACACTGAAGCTTTCTTT.

This chain uses TRBV7-2 with TRBJ2-2; D is uncertain. CDR1 and CDR2 from the germline V gene are SGHTA and FQGNSA. Trimming left V 5 bases short and J 0 bases short, with 10 bases between. CDR3 length: 15 residues. The CDR3 protein is CASSPRVSNTGELFF. The CDR3 region has the DNA TGTGCCAGCAGCCCCCGGGTCTCGAACACCGGGGAGCTGTTTTTT.

This chain joins TRBV7-2 and TRBJ1-1; D ambiguous. This CDR3 is 14 amino acids long. Trimming left V 3 bases short and J 1 base short, with 9 bases between. Germline values: CDR1 SGHTA, CDR2 FQGNSA. The CDR3 region has the DNA TGTGCCAGCAGCTTTGGCCCCCGGAACACTGAAGCTTTCTTT. As protein: CASSFGPRNTEAFF. Full variable domain (missing parts from reference TRBV7-2 and TRBJ1-1): GAGVSQSPSNKVTEKGKDVELRCDPISGHTALYWYRQSLGQGLEFLIYFQGNSAPDKSGLPSDRFSAERTGGSVSTLTIQRTQQEDSAVYLCASSFGPRNTEAFFGQGTRLTVV.

The V and J genes are TRBV5-1 and TRBJ2-1, with 8 nucleotides matching TRBD2. The CDR3 is 16 residues long. V trimming: 0 bases; J trimming: 0 bases; junction bases outside the gene matches: 2. Germline CDR1 is SGHRS and CDR2 is YFSETQ. In DNA form, the CDR3 reads TGCGCCAGCAGCTTGGAGCGGGGGAGCTCCTACAATGAGCAGTTCTTC. This sequence encodes CASSLERGSSYNEQFF. The full variable domain, with the rest looked up from reference TRBV5-1 and TRBJ2-1, is KAGVTQTPRYLIKTRGQQVTLSCSPISGHRSVSWYQQTPGQGLQFLFEYFSETQRNKGNFPGRFSGRQFSNSRSEMNVSTLELGDSALYLCASSLERGSSYNEQFFGPGTRLTVL.

In its sample, this clone was seen once. The V call is TRBV6-5, the J call TRBJ1-6, with D maybe TRBD1 (5 bases). CDR1 MNHEY and CDR2 SVGAGI come from the germline V gene. The V gene lost 6 bases and the J gene lost 5 bases, with 14 bases spanning the gap. The CDR3 extends over 15 amino acids. The CDR3 DNA sequence: TGTGCCAGCAGCCTACGGACACCTAATAATTCACCCCTCCACTTT. As protein: CASSLRTPNNSPLHF.

This CDR3 is CASRKRAKGDTQYF. The CDR3 DNA reads as TGTGCCAGTAGGAAGAGGGCGAAGGGAGATACGCAGTATTTT. V and J are TRBV19 and TRBJ2-3, with D tentatively TRBD2 (5 bases). The germline V gene encodes CDR1 LNHDA and CDR2 SQIVND (reference sequence). This CDR3 has 14 amino acids. Trimming pared 6 bases from V and 5 bases from J, leaving 15 bases between. The variable domain in full, with the rest retrieved from reference TRBV19 and TRBJ2-3, is DGGITQSPKYLFRKEGQNVTLSCEQNLNHDAMYWYRQDPGQGLRLIYYSQIVNDFQKGDIAEGYSVSREKKESFPLTVTSAQKNPTAFYLCASRKRAKGDTQYFGPGTRLTVL.

The chain uses TRBV7-9 and TRBJ2-7; perhaps TRBD1 as D (6 bases). CDR3 size: 11 residues. CDR1 and CDR2 from the germline V gene are SEHNR and FQNEAQ (reference sequence). V lost 2 bases and J 8 bases, leaving 7 bases between the germline ends. In DNA form, the CDR3 reads TGTGCCAGCAGCTTACAGGGGCAGCAGTACTTC. Protein sequence: CASSLQGQQYF. Together with reference TRBV7-9 and TRBJ2-7, the CDR3 gives the full variable domain: DTGVSQNPRHKITKRGQNVTFRCDPISEHNRLYWYRQTLGQGPEFLTYFQNEAQLEKSRLLSDRFSAERPKGSFSTLEIQRTEQGDSAMYLCASSLQGQQYFGPGTRLTVT.

This rearrangement joins TRBV12-3 or TRBV12-4 to TRBJ2-3; D gene uncertain. V was pared by 5 bases and J by 3 bases, with 9 bases between. CDR3 length equals 13 residues. CDR3 loop: CASSIWATDTQYF. The CDR3 DNA is TGTGCCAGCAGTATTTGGGCGACAGATACGCAGTATTTT.

This rearrangement joins TRBV11-3 to TRBJ2-3; possible D gene TRBD2, 6 bases. V dropped 3 bases and J dropped 5 bases, with 30 bases sitting between them. The CDR3 totals 20 residues. Germline values: CDR1 SGHNT, CDR2 YENEEA. The CDR3 reads CASSFSLVNPGLKSGDTQYF. CDR3 nucleotide sequence: TGTGCCAGCAGCTTTAGTTTGGTGAACCCGGGACTCAAGTCGGGAGATACGCAGTATTTT.

The CDR3 nucleotides read TGCGCCAGCAGCCTGGGGGGCAGCAATCAGCCCCAGCATTTT. It translates to CASSLGGSNQPQHF. The rearrangement uses TRBV5-1 and TRBJ1-5; possible D gene TRBD1, 6 bases. The CDR3 is 14 residues long. The V gene's germline CDR1 is SGHRS and CDR2 YFSETQ. V lost 4 bases and J 1 base, leaving 9 bases between the germline ends.

The genes are TRBV28 and TRBJ2-7; 8 bases fit TRBD2. CDR1 MDHEN and CDR2 SYDVKM come from the germline V gene. With 8 bases clipped from V and 4 bases from J, the junction kept 4 bases outside the gene matches. The CDR3 length is 12 residues. The CDR3 sequence: CASRREGYEQYF. The CDR3 bases are TGTGCCAGCCGCCGGGAGGGGTACGAGCAGTACTTC.

CDR3 in DNA: TGTGCCAGCGCCTGGGGAGGGCAAGAGACCCAGTACTTC. Residues: CASAWGGQETQYF. This chain links TRBV27 with TRBJ2-5; 7 bases fit TRBD2. Germline CDR1 is MNHEY and CDR2 is SMNVEV (reference sequence). This CDR3 region has 13 residues. V gave up 8 bases and J gave up 2 bases; unmatched junction bases: 5.

This clone was observed once. V usage is TRBV11-2 and J usage is TRBJ2-1, with D perhaps matching TRBD1 (5 bases). Germline V gives CDR1 SGHAT, CDR2 FQNNGV. Trimming shortened V by 1 base and J by 6 bases, and 7 bases separated the two germline ends. The CDR3 extends over 13 amino acids. The CDR3 nucleotides are TGTGCCAGCAGCTTAGGACAGATCAATGAGCAGTTCTTC. It codes for CASSLGQINEQFF.